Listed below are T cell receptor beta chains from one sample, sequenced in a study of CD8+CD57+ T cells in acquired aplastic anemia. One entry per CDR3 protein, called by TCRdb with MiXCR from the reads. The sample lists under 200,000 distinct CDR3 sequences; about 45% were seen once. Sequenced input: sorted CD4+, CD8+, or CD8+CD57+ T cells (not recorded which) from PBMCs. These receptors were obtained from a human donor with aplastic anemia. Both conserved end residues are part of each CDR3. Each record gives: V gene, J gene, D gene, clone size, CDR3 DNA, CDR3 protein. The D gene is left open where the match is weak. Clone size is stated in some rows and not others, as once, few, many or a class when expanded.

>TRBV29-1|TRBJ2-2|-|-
TGCAGCGTTGAGTCGGCAGGGGGAGGCGGGGAGCTGTTTTTT
CSVESAGGGGELFF
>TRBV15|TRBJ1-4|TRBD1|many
TGTGCCACCAGCACCGGGACAGGGGCTAATGAAAAACTGTTTTTT
CATSTGTGANEKLFF
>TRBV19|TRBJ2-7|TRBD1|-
TGTGCCAGCAGCCAGGGGGACTCCTACGAGCAGTACTTC
CASSQGDSYEQYF
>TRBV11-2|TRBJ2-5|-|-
TGTGCCAGCAGCCGAGACCAGTTAGGGGGAGGAACCGGGGAGACCCAGTACTTC
CASSRDQLGGGTGETQYF
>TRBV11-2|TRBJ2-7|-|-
TGTGCCAGCAGCTTGGGTACGACAGTACTCAGCGCCTACGAGCAGTACTTC
CASSLGTTVLSAYEQYF
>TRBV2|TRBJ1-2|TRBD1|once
TGTGCCAGCAGTGTCATGGACAGGGATTATGGCTACACCTTC
CASSVMDRDYGYTF
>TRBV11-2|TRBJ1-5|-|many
TGTGCCAGCAGCTTATTGGGACTGGGGGCGCCTGGTCAGCCCCAGCATTTT
CASSLLGLGAPGQPQHF
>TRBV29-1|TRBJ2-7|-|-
-
CSVGQGASYEQYF
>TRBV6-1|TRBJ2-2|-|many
TGTGCCAGCAGTGAAGGGACACCGAACACCGGGGAGCTGTTTTTT
CASSEGTPNTGELFF
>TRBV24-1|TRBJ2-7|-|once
TGTGCCACAGAGGACGGGGACTCCTACGAGCAGTACTTC
CATEDGDSYEQYF
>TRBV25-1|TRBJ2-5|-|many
TGTGCCAGCAGACAGGGTCCGGAGACCCAGTACTTC
CASRQGPETQYF
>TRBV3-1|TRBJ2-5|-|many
TGTGCCAGCAGCCACTCGACTAGAGGCAAGGGTGAGACCCAGTACTTC
CASSHSTRGKGETQYF
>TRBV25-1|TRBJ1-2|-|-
TGTGCCAGCAGGACGGCAGGGAGCGCAGGTGGCTACACCTTC
CASRTAGSAGGYTF
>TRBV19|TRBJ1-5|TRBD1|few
TGTGCCAGTAGTATTGACAGGGAGGATCAGCCCCAGCATTTT
CASSIDREDQPQHF
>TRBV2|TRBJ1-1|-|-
TGTGCCAGCAGTGCAACTAGGAACACTGAAGCTTTCTTT
CASSATRNTEAFF
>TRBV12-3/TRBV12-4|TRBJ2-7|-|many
TGTGCCAGCAGTTTTGGGCTCTACGAGCAGTACTTC
CASSFGLYEQYF
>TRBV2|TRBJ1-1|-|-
TGTGCCAGCAGCCTGGACAACATAGGGGTGGACGAGGCTTTCTTT
CASSLDNIGVDEAFF
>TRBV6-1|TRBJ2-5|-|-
TGTGCCAGCAGCCCAAGGGTGAGAGAGACCCAGTACTTC
CASSPRVRETQYF